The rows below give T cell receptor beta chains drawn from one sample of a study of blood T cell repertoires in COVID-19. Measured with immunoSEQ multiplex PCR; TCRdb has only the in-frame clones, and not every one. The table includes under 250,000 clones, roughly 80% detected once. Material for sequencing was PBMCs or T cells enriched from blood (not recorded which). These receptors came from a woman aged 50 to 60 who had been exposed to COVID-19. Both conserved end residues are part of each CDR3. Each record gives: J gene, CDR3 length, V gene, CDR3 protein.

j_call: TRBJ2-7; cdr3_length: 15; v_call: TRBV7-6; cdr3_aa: CASSLLPHLTYEQYF
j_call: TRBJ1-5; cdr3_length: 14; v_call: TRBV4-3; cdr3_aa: CASSQGLVNQPQHF
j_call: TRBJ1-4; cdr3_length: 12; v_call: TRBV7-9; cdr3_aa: CASSLIREKLFF
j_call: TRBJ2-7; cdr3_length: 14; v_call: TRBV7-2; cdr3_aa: CASRLISSLGEQYF
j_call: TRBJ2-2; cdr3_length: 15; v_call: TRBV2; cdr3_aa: CASSRDRGDTGELFF
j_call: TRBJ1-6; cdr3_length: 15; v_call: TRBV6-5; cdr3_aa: CASSYVGTGGSPLHF
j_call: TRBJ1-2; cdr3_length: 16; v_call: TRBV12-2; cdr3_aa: CASRLVPPGRGYGYTF
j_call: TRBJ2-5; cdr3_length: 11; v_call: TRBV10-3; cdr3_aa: CAISGGETQYF
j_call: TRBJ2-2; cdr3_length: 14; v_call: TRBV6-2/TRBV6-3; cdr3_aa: CASSYRQGGGELFF
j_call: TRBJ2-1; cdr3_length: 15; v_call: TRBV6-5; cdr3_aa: CATTRWRGPSNEQFF
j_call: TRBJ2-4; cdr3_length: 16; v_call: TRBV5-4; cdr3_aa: CASSLGARTGENIQYF
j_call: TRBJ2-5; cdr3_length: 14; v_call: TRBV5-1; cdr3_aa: CASRAGSPRETQYF
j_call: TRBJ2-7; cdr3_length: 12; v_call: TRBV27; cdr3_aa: CASRDSWAKQYF
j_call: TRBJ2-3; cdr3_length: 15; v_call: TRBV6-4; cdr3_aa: CASSYEQGASDTQYF